These 29 T cell receptor beta chains were all obtained from the same sample, sequenced in a study of human T cells and chemical hapten exposure. MiXCR, run by TCRdb on the RACE reads, gives a single entry per CDR3 protein. The sample holds some 43,000 distinct CDR3 sequences, 4% seen once. Time point denoted: patch test 1, 2 weeks after DPC sensitization. The treatment was: therapeutic diphenylcyclopropenone sensitization with weekly scalp DPC. Unfractionated whole blood was the source from which total RNA was extracted. Sample: whole blood, taken in connection with sensitization to the hapten diphenylcyclopropenone (DPC). These receptors all stem from a man in his fifties with alopecia areata. Some clones in this sample may be carry-over from other donors' samples.

Many counts were recorded for this clonotype. The chain employs TRBV6-6 and TRBJ1-2; tentatively, D is TRBD1 (6 bases). Germline-derived CDR1 and CDR2 are MNHNY and SVGAGI (reference sequence). V was pared by 0 bases and J by 6 bases, with 17 bases between. The CDR3 contains 16 residues. In DNA, the CDR3 is TGTGCCAGCAGTTACTCTATTGGGGGCGCACGTAATGGCTACACCTTC. Translated: CASSYSIGGARNGYTF.

A word on this clonotype: This sequence may be a read error, since a much larger clone differs from it by one base. The gene calls are TRBV6-5 and TRBJ1-1, with a weak D call TRBD1 (6 bases). This CDR3 is 14 amino acids long. The germline V gene has CDR1 MNHEY and CDR2 SVGAGI. The CDR3: CAGSRQAVGTEAFF. CDR3 sequence (DNA): TGTGCCGGCAGCCGACAGGCGGTCGGCACTGAAGCTTTCTTT.

This clonotype was counted many times. The chain recombines TRBV5-1 with TRBJ2-7; 10 nucleotides agree with TRBD2. V lost 4 bases to trimming and J lost 1 base; unmatched junction nucleotides: 5. The V gene's germline CDR1 is SGHRS and CDR2 YFSETQ. The CDR3 is 15 amino acids. The CDR3 nucleotides are TGCGCCAGCAGCAATTCACTAGCGGGGTCCTACGAGCAGTACTTC. It translates to CASSNSLAGSYEQYF. Looking up the rest from reference TRBV5-1 and TRBJ2-7 gives the full variable domain: KAGVTQTPRYLIKTRGQQVTLSCSPISGHRSVSWYQQTPGQGLQFLFEYFSETQRNKGNFPGRFSGRQFSNSRSEMNVSTLELGDSALYLCASSNSLAGSYEQYFGPGTRLTVT.

This clonotype was detected many times. CDR3 sequence reads: CSARGGLAGGPTDTQYF. CDR3 nucleotide sequence: TGCAGTGCTAGAGGGGGACTAGCGGGAGGGCCCACAGATACGCAGTATTTT. This rearrangement joins TRBV20-1 to TRBJ2-3; 16 nucleotides match TRBD2. J lost 2 bases, V lost 1 base, and 3 bases had no gene match. The CDR3 sequence is 17 residues long. CDR1 is DFQATT, CDR2 SNEGSKA, per germline (reference sequence).

This clonotype was seen repeatedly, ten times or more. The chain joins TRBV6-5 to TRBJ2-5, with 7 bases matching TRBD1. This CDR3 spans 12 amino acids. The germline gives CDR1 MNHEY, CDR2 SVGAGI. V gave up 5 bases and J gave up 6 bases; unmatched junction bases: 3. CDR3 in DNA: TGTGCCAGCAGTAGACAGGGTCAGACCCAGTACTTC. Amino acid sequence: CASSRQGQTQYF.

This clonotype was picked up many times. The gene calls are TRBV27 and TRBJ2-7, with 8 bases identical to TRBD2. From germline, CDR1 is MNHEY and CDR2 SMNVEV (reference sequence). The CDR3 covers 14 residues. J gave up 5 bases and V 5 bases, and 8 bases lay outside the gene matches. The CDR3 coding sequence is TGTGCCAGCAGTAAAGCGGGAGTGAGGAACGAGCAGTACTTC. Protein product: CASSKAGVRNEQYF.

In this sample, this clonotype turned up many times. This chain joins TRBV30 and TRBJ2-3; D remains unclear. Germline V gene sequence: CDR1 GTSNPN, CDR2 SVGIG (reference sequence). V was trimmed by 1 base and J by 4 bases, leaving 12 bases between them. This CDR3 comprises 14 residues. The CDR3 protein is CAWSEGSIADTQYF. CDR3 nucleotides: TGTGCCTGGAGTGAGGGTTCGATAGCAGATACGCAGTATTTT.

This clonotype was counted ten times or more. CDR3 in amino acids: CSARNLPWGTDTQYF. In nucleotides, the CDR3 is TGCAGTGCTAGAAACTTGCCCTGGGGCACAGATACGCAGTATTTT. The chain is built from TRBV20-1 and TRBJ2-3; D is uncertain. The CDR3 contains 15 residues. Trimming shortened V by 2 bases and J by 1 base, and 13 bases separated the two germline ends. Germline assignment: CDR1 DFQATT and CDR2 SNEGSKA (reference sequence).

This clonotype appeared many times. V gene TRBV4-1 combines with J gene TRBJ2-1; D possibly corresponds to TRBD2 (6 bases). The germline gives CDR1 MGHRA, CDR2 YSYEKL. V was trimmed by 10 bases and J by 2 bases, leaving 12 bases between them. The CDR3 totals 13 residues. CDR3 bases: TGCGCCACGGGAGCTGATACCTACAATGAGCAGTTCTTC. Translating gives CATGADTYNEQFF.

This clonotype was picked up many times. The genes are TRBV4-1 and TRBJ2-7; 9 bases map to TRBD1. Germline V lookup: CDR1 MGHRA, CDR2 YSYEKL. This CDR3 is built from 16 residues. J was trimmed by 1 base and V by 2 bases; bases with no gene match: 6. This CDR3 reads CASSQRGQGESYEQYF. The CDR3 bases are TGCGCCAGCAGCCAACGGGGACAGGGAGAGTCCTACGAGCAGTACTTC.

There are many counts of this clonotype. In nucleotides, the CDR3 is TGCGCCAGCAGCTTGTGGCAGGGGGCCCAAGAGACCCAGTACTTC. Translating gives CASSLWQGAQETQYF. The chain links TRBV5-1 to TRBJ2-5; 8 bases match TRBD1. The CDR3 has 15 residues. J was trimmed by 1 base and V by 1 base; bases with no gene match: 3. In germline, CDR1 is SGHRS, CDR2 YFSETQ.

In this sample, this clonotype turned up many times. V usage is TRBV20-1 and J usage is TRBJ2-6, with TRBD1 matching 7 bases. J was trimmed by 1 base and V by 5 bases; bases with no gene match: 8. The germline V gene has CDR1 DFQATT and CDR2 SNEGSKA (reference sequence). The CDR3 length is 16 residues. In nucleotides, the CDR3 is TGCAGTGCTCCGACAGGGTCCTCATCTGGGGCCAACGTCCTGACTTTC. The encoded protein is CSAPTGSSSGANVLTF.

This clonotype was picked up many times. V and J are TRBV5-1 and TRBJ2-7, with D possibly TRBD1 on 6 matching bases. Germline V gene lookup returns CDR1 SGHRS and CDR2 YFSETQ. Trimming removed 3 bases at V and 4 bases at J, with 17 bases between. The CDR3 extends over 15 amino acids. The CDR3 protein is CASSSEQGNSYEQYF. CDR3 nucleotide sequence: TGCGCCAGCAGCTCAGAACAGGGAAACTCGTACGAGCAGTACTTC.

The sample holds one count of this clonotype. The chain carries TRBV7-8 and TRBJ2-1; D is perhaps TRBD1 (5 bases). Deletions cut 5 bases from V and 1 base from J, with 12 bases between. The CDR3 is 15 amino acids. Germline-derived CDR1 and CDR2 are SGHVS and FQNEAQ. CDR3 sequence reads: CASSLQELSYNEQFF. The CDR3 bases are TGTGCCAGCAGCCTACAGGAGTTATCCTACAATGAGCAGTTCTTC.

This chain joins TRBV20-1 and TRBJ2-6; D remains unclear. The CDR3 sequence is 15 residues long. The germline V gene encodes CDR1 DFQATT and CDR2 SNEGSKA (reference sequence). The V and J ends lost 0 bases and 0 bases respectively, with 6 bases between them. CDR3 DNA: TGCAGTGCTAGAGATTGGGACTCTGGGGCCAACGTCCTGACTTTC. It yields the protein CSARDWDSGANVLTF.

This clonotype was seen many times. The chain links TRBV7-2 to TRBJ2-1; D remains unclear. CDR3 length: 15 residues. V lost 1 base to trimming and J lost 0 bases, with 7 bases between them. Germline loops: CDR1 SGHTA, CDR2 FQGNSA. In DNA, the CDR3 is TGTGCCAGCAGCTTAGTCCCAAGCTCCTACAATGAGCAGTTCTTC. It specifies CASSLVPSSYNEQFF.

This clonotype was seen ten or more times. This rearrangement joins TRBV18 to TRBJ2-3; D unresolved. The germline gives CDR1 KGHSH, CDR2 LQKENI. V was clipped by 3 bases and J by 0 bases, with 10 bases between them. This CDR3 is built from 15 residues. CDR3 sequence reads: CASSPDFLSTDTQYF. The CDR3 bases are TGTGCCAGCTCACCCGACTTTCTTAGCACAGATACGCAGTATTTT.

This clonotype has a count of ten or more. The rearrangement uses TRBV29-1 and TRBJ2-3; 10 bases match TRBD2. There are 14 residues in the CDR3. Looked up from germline, CDR1 is SQVTM and CDR2 is ANQGSEA. V trimming: 4 bases; J trimming: 4 bases; junction bases outside the gene matches: 5. The DNA of the CDR3 is TGCAGCGTTGGACGGCTAGCGGGAGCAGATACGCAGTATTTT. It yields the protein CSVGRLAGADTQYF.

This clonotype came up many times. This chain uses TRBV20-1 with TRBJ1-4, with D tentatively TRBD1 (5 bases). V was trimmed by 5 bases and J by 5 bases, leaving 12 bases between them. Germline CDR1 reads DFQATT; CDR2 reads SNEGSKA (reference sequence). The CDR3 sequence is 13 residues long. CDR3 sequence: CSAWTGANEKLFF. The CDR3 DNA reads TGCAGTGCTTGGACCGGGGCAAATGAAAAACTGTTTTTT.

This clonotype was recorded many times. The rearrangement uses TRBV20-1 and TRBJ1-2; D unclear. CDR1 and CDR2 (germline): DFQATT, SNEGSKA (reference sequence). The length of the CDR3 is 13 residues. Trimming cost V 0 bases and J 5 bases, with 10 bases left between them. The CDR3 reads CSARDSRSYGYTF. The CDR3 DNA follows: TGCAGTGCTAGAGATTCAAGAAGTTATGGCTACACCTTC.

This clonotype was observed at least ten times. The chain couples TRBV7-2 to TRBJ2-3; no clear D gene. V was pared by 5 bases and J by 0 bases, with 15 bases between. The CDR3 is made up of 16 amino acids. Germline V gene lookup returns CDR1 SGHTA and CDR2 FQGNSA. In DNA, the CDR3 is TGTGCCAGCAGCCCAAACTCTAGAACTAGCACAGATACGCAGTATTTT. Its translation: CASSPNSRTSTDTQYF.

The table lists this clonotype with many counts. The chain links TRBV11-2 to TRBJ1-2, with D perhaps matching TRBD1 (6 bases). The CDR3 contains 15 residues. Germline CDR1 and CDR2: SGHAT and FQNNGV. Between the trimmed V and J ends, which lost 0 bases and 2 bases, there was a span of 10 bases. CDR3 region: CASSLERGANYGYTF. The CDR3 DNA reads as TGTGCCAGCAGCTTAGAACGGGGGGCAAACTATGGCTACACCTTC.

Many counts were recorded for this clonotype. This chain uses TRBV11-2 with TRBJ1-2; the D gene is possibly TRBD1 (5 bases). The CDR3 contains 13 residues. The ends were cut back, 3 bases at V and 2 bases at J, with 7 bases in the middle. Looked up from germline, CDR1 is SGHAT and CDR2 is FQNNGV. The CDR3 loop is CASSFKGNYGYTF. The DNA for the CDR3 is TGTGCCAGCAGCTTTAAGGGGAACTATGGCTACACCTTC. The whole variable domain, remainder taken from reference TRBV11-2 and TRBJ1-2, is EAGVAQSPRYKIIEKRQSVAFWCNPISGHATLYWYQQILGQGPKLLIQFQNNGVVDDSQLPKDRFSAERLKGVDSTLKIQPAKLEDSAVYLCASSFKGNYGYTFGSGTRLTVV.

V usage is TRBV19 and J usage is TRBJ1-2; a weak D match, TRBD1 (5 bases). Trimming took 3 bases from V and 4 from J, leaving 12 bases between them. The germline V gene encodes CDR1 LNHDA and CDR2 SQIVND (reference sequence). The CDR3 is 14 residues long. The CDR3 region is CASSILSGTYGYTF. The CDR3 nucleotides are TGTGCCAGTAGTATCCTCTCAGGGACCTATGGCTACACCTTC. Complete variable domain (other parts from reference TRBV19 and TRBJ1-2): DGGITQSPKYLFRKEGQNVTLSCEQNLNHDAMYWYRQDPGQGLRLIYYSQIVNDFQKGDIAEGYSVSREKKESFPLTVTSAQKNPTAFYLCASSILSGTYGYTFGSGTRLTVV.

There are many counts of this clonotype. The rearrangement joins TRBV10-3 to TRBJ1-3; D call uncertain. Per germline, CDR1 ENHRY and CDR2 SYGVKD. The germline V and J ends were trimmed by 0 bases and 1 base, with 10 bases remaining between them. The CDR3 extends over 16 amino acids. This CDR3 is CAISESGRRSGNTIYF. CDR3 in DNA: TGTGCCATCAGTGAGTCCGGCAGGAGGTCTGGAAACACCATATATTTT.

In its sample, this clonotype was seen many times. This rearrangement joins TRBV28 to TRBJ2-7; D is possibly TRBD2 (5 bases). Between the trimmed V and J ends, which lost 3 bases and 3 bases, there was a span of 9 bases. CDR1 is MDHEN, CDR2 SYDVKM, per germline. The CDR3 is 13 amino acids. The DNA for the CDR3 is TGTGCCAGCAGTTTCCCGAGGGACTACGAGCAGTACTTC. It specifies CASSFPRDYEQYF.

This clonotype showed up many times. The V gene is TRBV5-1, the J gene TRBJ2-3, with TRBD2 as a possible D gene (5 bases). Trimming left V 3 bases short and J 2 bases short, with 10 bases between. The length of the CDR3 is 14 residues. Germline loops: CDR1 SGHRS, CDR2 YFSETQ. This CDR3 is CASSSAGYTDTQYF. CDR3 nucleotide sequence: TGCGCCAGCAGCTCCGCGGGCTACACAGATACGCAGTATTTT.

This clonotype was observed at least ten times. V is TRBV11-2 and J is TRBJ2-1; the D is unclear. CDR3 length: 12 residues. Germline V lookup: CDR1 SGHAT, CDR2 FQNNGV. V was pared by 1 base and J by 5 bases, with 3 bases between. The CDR3: CASSLVHNEQFF. In nucleotides, the CDR3 is TGTGCCAGCAGCTTAGTGCACAATGAGCAGTTCTTC. Supplemented by reference TRBV11-2 and TRBJ2-1, the full variable domain reads EAGVAQSPRYKIIEKRQSVAFWCNPISGHATLYWYQQILGQGPKLLIQFQNNGVVDDSQLPKDRFSAERLKGVDSTLKIQPAKLEDSAVYLCASSLVHNEQFFGPGTRLTVL.

At least ten counts were recorded for this clonotype. The chain carries TRBV7-9 and TRBJ2-5, with TRBD1 matching 9 bases. The ends lost 6 bases at V and 2 bases at J; junction bases unmatched: 10. Germline lookup yields CDR1 SEHNR and CDR2 FQNEAQ (reference sequence). This CDR3 is 16 amino acids long. The CDR3 protein is CASRVNRGHGQETQYF. The CDR3, as DNA: TGTGCCAGCAGAGTCAACAGGGGGCATGGGCAAGAGACCCAGTACTTC.